These T cell receptor beta chains were read from a single sample in a study of OX40 agonist ivuxolimab in advanced cancers. Libraries were prepared by immunoSEQ multiplex PCR; TCRdb keeps only in-frame clonotypes and omits some of them. The sample yields some 40,000 clones, around 93% seen once. Sequenced material: CD4+ or CD8+ T cells sorted from blood, taken in a trial of the OX40 agonist ivuxolimab. The receptors derive from an adult with an advanced solid tumor such as melanoma, head and neck, liver or kidney cancer. The CDR3 runs from the conserved cysteine through the conserved F or W. D genes are given only for firm matches. Size tells how often a clone was seen (once, few, many) or the class of an expanded clone, and some rows leave it out.

J gene | V gene | clone size | D gene | CDR3 DNA | CDR3 protein
TRBJ2-7 | TRBV9 | . | TRBD2 | TGTGCCAGCAGCGTTGTTAGCGGGGATAGCTCCTACGAGCAGTACTTC | CASSVVSGDSSYEQYF
TRBJ2-2 | TRBV9 | few | . | TGTGCCAGCAGCGCAACCGGGTTCAACACCGGGGAGCTGTTTTTT | CASSATGFNTGELFF
TRBJ2-3 | TRBV6-1 | . | . | TGTGCCATTAAGGGTCCAGATACGCAGTATTTT | CAIKGPDTQYF
TRBJ2-1 | TRBV5-4 | . | TRBD2 | TGTGCCAGCAGCCTAGTAGGACTAGCGGGAGATGGTGAGCAGTTCTTC | CASSLVGLAGDGEQFF
TRBJ2-1 | TRBV6-4 | . | . | TGTGCCAGCAGTCCTACGCCAGGGGCGGGCGATGAGCAGTTCTTC | CASSPTPGAGDEQFF
TRBJ1-5 | TRBV11-2 | . | . | TGTGCCAGCAGCTTGGCGGGGTATAGCAATCAGCCCCAGCATTTT | CASSLAGYSNQPQHF
TRBJ2-2 | TRBV9 | . | . | TGTGCCAGCAGCCCACAAGGGGGGGGCGGGATACACACCGGGGAGCTGTTTTTT | CASSPQGGGGIHTGELFF
TRBJ2-7 | TRBV13 | . | . | TGTGCCAGCAGCTTAACAGCGGGTCCCCACTCCTACGAGCAGTACTTC | CASSLTAGPHSYEQYF
TRBJ2-7 | TRBV7-2 | . | . | TGTGCCAGCAGCCTCTTAGGGACAGCGGGGTCTTTTGAGCAGTACTTC | CASSLLGTAGSFEQYF
TRBJ2-7 | TRBV14 | . | . | TGTGCCAGCAGCCCTGGGACAACCGGGCCGATCACCTACGAGCAGTACTTC | CASSPGTTGPITYEQYF
TRBJ2-5 | TRBV25-1 | . | . | TGTGCCAGCAGCCGACGCGGGGGCGAGGAGACCCAGTACTTC | CASSRRGGEETQYF
TRBJ2-2 | TRBV30 | . | TRBD2 | TGTGCCTGGAGTGTTGGACTAGCGGGAGGGAAAGACGGGGAGCTGTTTTTT | CAWSVGLAGGKDGELFF
TRBJ2-7 | TRBV9 | . | . | TGTGCCAGCAGCGTAGAGGGGTCCTACGAGCAGTACTTC | CASSVEGSYEQYF
TRBJ2-7 | TRBV5-1 | . | . | TGCGCCAGCAGCTCTGGACACCGCTACGAGCAGTACTTC | CASSSGHRYEQYF
TRBJ1-1 | TRBV7-8 | few | . | TGTGCCAGCAGCTTAGCGGGGGGACACCCGAGCACTGAAGCTTTCTTT | CASSLAGGHPSTEAFF
TRBJ2-3 | TRBV7-2 | . | TRBD2 | TGTGCCAGCAGCTTACCTGAGACTAGCGGGAGGAACACAGATACGCAGTATTTT | CASSLPETSGRNTDTQYF
TRBJ2-7 | TRBV14 | . | . | TGTGCCAGCAGCCAAGGGTGGGGATTTACCTACGAGCAGTACTTC | CASSQGWGFTYEQYF
TRBJ1-5 | TRBV9 | . | TRBD1 | TGTGCCAGCAGCCCAGGGACAGGGCCTCAGCCCCAGCATTTT | CASSPGTGPQPQHF
TRBJ1-4 | TRBV9 | . | . | TGTGCCAGCAGCGACGACAGAGAGGGTAGTGAAAAACTGTTTTTT | CASSDDREGSEKLFF
TRBJ2-5 | TRBV5-4 | . | . | TGTGCCAGCAGCTTCTCGTGGACGCCAGCGACCCAGTACTTC | CASSFSWTPATQYF